This record looks at one T cell receptor (beta chain) sequence and its context. This record belongs to a study of blood T cell repertoires in COVID-19. At the level of the study: Researchers got acute and convalescent COVID-19 samples from the United States, Italy and Spain. PBMCs, B-cell-depleted T cells, or T cells provided the cDNA or gDNA that made up the material.

Original methodology: Reference gene primer amplification yielded estimated nucleated cell counts. The table came from immunoSEQ multiplex PCR; TCRdb's copy has only in-frame clones and leaves some out. V and J calls plus clone size are reproduced from that table; the DNA served to infer D and trimming. The sample includes about 150,000 clones, roughly 80% of them seen just once. Trimming removed 7 bases from V and 5 bases from J, with 11 bases in between. Germline CDR1 reads SQVTM; CDR2 reads ANQGSEA. The length of the CDR3 is 11 residues. This clonotype originated in a man between 60 and 75 years old with acute or convalescent COVID-19. This rearrangement joins TRBV29-1 to TRBJ1-1, with D hard to call. The sample comprised peripheral blood. The CDR3 DNA reads as TGCAGCGACGTGGGAGTAACTGAAGCTTTCTTT. This encodes CSDVGVTEAFF.